Here is one TCR beta chain with its context. It has no known antigen specificity. No base quality values were provided; no much bigger clone lies one nucleotide off. This sample stems from a study of blood T cell repertoires in COVID-19 (dated by TCRdb to the early 2020s). About the full investigation: Samples covering the acute and convalescent phases of COVID-19 were provided by collaborators in the United States, Italy and Spain. The material from the prospective study consisted of cDNA or gDNA derived from T cells, B-cell-depleted T cells, or PBMCs. Subjects who had been exposed to COVID-19, were actively infected with it, or had recovered from it provided the deeply sampled blood TCRbeta repertoires that made up the dataset. A freely available public database, intended as a resource for researchers studying the immune response to SARS-CoV-2, is where the repertoires were released. The samples were drawn from the first 160 participants of the ongoing ImmuneRACE study and from about 1,200 subjects provided by 6 global collaborators. Nearly every sample came with metadata listing a de-identified subject ID, COVID-19 status, age in years and sex. HLA class I and class II types, where available, came from metadata supplied by the sample provider rather than from assay-based typing.

Summary of the overall study and its limitations: The amount of clinical and demographic metadata varied by source and participant and was provided uncurated.

A second Seattle source provided samples from volunteer blood donors who had recovered from COVID-19. Whole blood was collected in K2EDTA tubes by collaborating institutions according to the institutions' own protocols. Collaborator samples were shipped for TCRbeta analysis as frozen whole blood, isolated PBMCs, or DNA extracted from either sample type. The CDR3 starts with the cysteine, ends with the phenylalanine, and has 14 residues. Solely the CDR3 DNA is kept, with 42 bases framed from the first base. Looking up the germline V gene yields CDR1 SGHTA and CDR2 FQGNSA. Clipping removes 5 bases from V and 4 bases from J, with 4 as the unmatched junction base count. The immunoSEQ Assay, a bias-controlled multiplex PCR, was used to amplify TCRbeta CDR3 regions from genomic DNA. Turning to the authors' computational methods: Within the assay, amplification of reference gene primers was used to estimate how many nucleated cells each sample contained. To quantify the absolute abundance of each unique TCRbeta CDR3 rearrangement, sequence reads were collapsed and filtered. For each sample, productive Simpson clonality was calculated as the square root of Simpson's diversity index across productive rearrangements. The table was pulled from immuneACCESS by TCRdb, which kept in-frame rearrangements only. Such tables lose some clones; where checked, under half of the loss comes from unresolved V genes, and the rest has no known cause. That table supplies the V and J calls and clone size; D and trimming were determined from the DNA. The sample has 55,000 to 75,000 clones on record, over 70% of them singletons. The leading ten clones occupy approximately 18% of the sample.

This sequence was found in a man between 70 and 80 years old who had recovered from COVID-19. The sample taken for sequencing was peripheral blood. This receptor chain uses TRBV7-2 and TRBJ2-3; a stretch of 9 junction bases matches TRBD2. The CDR3 amino acid sequence is: CASSPGLAPDTQYF. The DNA sequence reads TGTGCCAGCAGCCCGGGACTAGCCCCAGATACGCAGTATTTT.